Below are 14 T cell receptor beta chains sequenced from a single sample in a study of T cells in narcolepsy. The data were produced by immunoSEQ multiplex PCR, yet TCRdb's version contains in-frame clones alone and is incomplete. This sample has about 32,000 clones; less than 90% occur once, and the top ten carry over 0.6%. Sequencing was performed on memory (CD45RA-) CD4+ T cells from blood. The receptor set was obtained from a human donor in good health.

This sequence joins TRBV28 and TRBJ1-6; TRBD1 aligns across 9 bases. The CDR3 runs to 15 residues. J gave up 10 bases and V 3 bases, and 7 bases lay outside the gene matches. In germline, CDR1 is MDHEN, CDR2 SYDVKM. The CDR3 DNA follows: TGTGCCAGCAGTTTGAACAGGGGGCGCTTCTCACCCCTCCACTTT. It specifies CASSLNRGRFSPLHF.

This clone was recorded a few times. The V call is TRBV2, the J call TRBJ1-1; D is ambiguous. The CDR3 consists of 15 residues. CDR1 is SNHLY, CDR2 FYNNEI, per germline. Trimming stripped 1 base from V and 4 bases from J, with 13 bases between. CDR3 loop: CASSEVRIGGTEAFF. CDR3 bases: TGTGCCAGCAGTGAAGTGAGAATTGGAGGCACTGAAGCTTTCTTT.

The chain recombines TRBV25-1 with TRBJ1-2; weak D call: TRBD1 (5 bases). Between the trimmed V and J ends, which lost 4 bases and 4 bases, there was a span of 13 bases. Germline assignment: CDR1 MGHDK and CDR2 SYGVNS. The CDR3 totals 14 residues. CDR3 amino acids: CASSGGTLVYGYTF. CDR3 DNA sequence: TGTGCCAGCAGTGGGGGGACCTTAGTCTATGGCTACACCTTC.

This clone was found once. J is TRBJ2-5 and V is TRBV7-2; tentative D call: TRBD2 (7 bases). The CDR3 has 15 residues. In germline, CDR1 is SGHTA, CDR2 FQGNSA. Deletions cut 5 bases from V and 4 bases from J, with 17 bases between. Here the CDR3 DNA reads TGTGCCAGCAGCCGAAGTCGGGGGGCCATAGAGACCCAGTACTTC. Protein: CASSRSRGAIETQYF. Drawing the rest from reference TRBV7-2 and TRBJ2-5, the complete variable domain is GAGVSQSPSNKVTEKGKDVELRCDPISGHTALYWYRQSLGQGLEFLIYFQGNSAPDKSGLPSDRFSAERTGGSVSTLTIQRTQQEDSAVYLCASSRSRGAIETQYFGPGTRLLVL.

This chain links TRBV11-2 with TRBJ1-2, with TRBD1 matching 9 bases. Germline V lookup: CDR1 SGHAT, CDR2 FQNNGV. This CDR3 is built from 15 residues. The junction had 7 bases not matched to a gene; V was cut back by 0 bases and J by 8 bases. CDR3 in amino acids: CASSLDHRTGEGYTF. Written as DNA, the CDR3 is TGTGCCAGCAGCTTAGATCATAGGACAGGGGAAGGCTACACCTTC. Full variable domain (missing parts from reference TRBV11-2 and TRBJ1-2): EAGVAQSPRYKIIEKRQSVAFWCNPISGHATLYWYQQILGQGPKLLIQFQNNGVVDDSQLPKDRFSAERLKGVDSTLKIQPAKLEDSAVYLCASSLDHRTGEGYTFGSGTRLTVV.

The gene calls are TRBV7-9 and TRBJ1-2; the D gene is possibly TRBD1 (5 bases). V gave up 5 bases and J gave up 4 bases, with 11 bases separating them. The CDR3 has 13 residues. CDR1 and CDR2 from the germline V gene are SEHNR and FQNEAQ (reference sequence). In DNA, the CDR3 is TGTGCCAGCAGCGACAGCCGGACCTATGGCTACACCTTC. Its translation is CASSDSRTYGYTF.

The chain has TRBV5-6 and TRBJ1-4, with D unclear. Trimming cost V 0 bases and J 8 bases, with 17 bases left between them. This CDR3 spans 16 amino acids. The V gene's germline CDR1 is SGHDT and CDR2 YYEEEE. CDR3 residues: CASSLAIGPVGEKLFF. The DNA of the CDR3 is TGTGCCAGCAGCTTGGCGATCGGGCCCGTAGGGGAAAAACTGTTTTTT.

This chain joins TRBV5-1 and TRBJ2-3; D unresolved. Trimming cost V 0 bases and J 2 bases, with 13 bases left between them. Per germline, CDR1 SGHRS and CDR2 YFSETQ. This CDR3 is 16 amino acids long. CDR3 loop: CASSLDPEGDTDTQYF. As DNA, the CDR3 is TGCGCCAGCAGCTTGGACCCCGAAGGCGACACAGATACGCAGTATTTT.

The rearrangement uses TRBV28 and TRBJ2-1, with D perhaps matching TRBD1 or TRBD2 (5 bases each). Trimming stripped 2 bases from V and 10 bases from J, with 9 bases between. The germline V gene encodes CDR1 MDHEN and CDR2 SYDVKM. The CDR3 spans 12 residues. The CDR3 here is CASSLRDGEQFF. Here the CDR3 DNA reads TGTGCCAGCAGTTTACGGGACGGAGAGCAGTTCTTC.

The chain is built from TRBV11-2 and TRBJ1-5; weak D call: TRBD1 (6 bases). The CDR3 consists of 13 residues. V was shortened by 5 bases and J by 7 bases, with 12 bases between the two germline ends. Germline lookup yields CDR1 SGHAT and CDR2 FQNNGV. CDR3: CASSRHGGQPQHF. In DNA, the CDR3 is TGTGCCAGCAGCCGCCACGGGGGCCAGCCCCAGCATTTT.

The chain is built from TRBV14 and TRBJ2-7, with 10 bases identical to TRBD1. In germline, CDR1 is SGHDN, CDR2 FVKESK. V gave up 3 bases and J gave up 4 bases; unmatched junction bases: 6. The CDR3 is made up of 15 amino acids. CDR3 protein: CASSQGQGKGYEQYV. CDR3 nucleotide sequence: TGTGCCAGCAGCCAGGGACAGGGGAAAGGTTACGAGCAGTACGTC.

The chain links TRBV7-9 to TRBJ1-1; perhaps TRBD1 as D (5 bases). V lost 4 bases and J lost 3, with 12 bases in between. The CDR3 has 14 amino acids. In germline, CDR1 is SEHNR, CDR2 FQNEAQ (reference sequence). Here the CDR3 DNA reads TGTGCCAGCAGCTCTTGGGGAGGGGACACTGAAGCTTTCTTT. The encoded protein is CASSSWGGDTEAFF. The whole variable domain, filled in from reference TRBV7-9 and TRBJ1-1, reads DTGVSQNPRHKITKRGQNVTFRCDPISEHNRLYWYRQTLGQGPEFLTYFQNEAQLEKSRLLSDRFSAERPKGSFSTLEIQRTEQGDSAMYLCASSSWGGDTEAFFGQGTRLTVV.

V is TRBV21-1 and J is TRBJ2-3; TRBD2 is taken as the D call from the table, unchecked against the DNA. TRBV21-1 constitutes a pseudogene. The CDR3 spans 16 residues. The CDR3 nucleotides read TGTGCCAGCCCGAACCGGGCGGGAAACGTTCCAGATACGCAGTATTTT. Encoded protein: CASPNRAGNVPDTQYF.

This rearrangement joins TRBV6-5 to TRBJ2-7, with 8 bases matching TRBD1. The junction had 11 bases not matched to a gene; V was cut back by 7 bases and J by 6 bases. The CDR3 length is 14 residues. Germline CDR1 reads MNHEY; CDR2 reads SVGAGI. In DNA, the CDR3 is TGTGCCAGCAAACCGACAGGGGAAGTTGCCGAGCAGTACGTC. Amino acid sequence: CASKPTGEVAEQYV.